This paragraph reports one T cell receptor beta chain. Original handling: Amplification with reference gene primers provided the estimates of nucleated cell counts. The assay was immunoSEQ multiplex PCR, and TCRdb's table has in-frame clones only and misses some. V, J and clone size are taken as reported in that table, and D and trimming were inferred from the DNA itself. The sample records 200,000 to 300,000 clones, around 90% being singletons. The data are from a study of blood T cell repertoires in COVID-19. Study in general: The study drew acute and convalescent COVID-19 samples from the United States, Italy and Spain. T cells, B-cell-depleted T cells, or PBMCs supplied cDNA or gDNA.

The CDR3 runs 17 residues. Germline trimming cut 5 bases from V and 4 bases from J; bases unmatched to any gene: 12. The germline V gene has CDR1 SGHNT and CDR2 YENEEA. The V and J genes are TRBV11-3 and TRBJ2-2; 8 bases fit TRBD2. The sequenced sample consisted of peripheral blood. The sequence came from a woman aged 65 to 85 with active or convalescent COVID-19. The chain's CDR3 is CASSPGGRGGSTGELFF. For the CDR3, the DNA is TGTGCCAGCAGCCCAGGTGGGCGCGGGGGGAGCACCGGGGAGCTGTTTTTT. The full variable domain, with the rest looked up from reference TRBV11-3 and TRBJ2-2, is EAGVVQSPRYKIIEKKQPVAFWCNPISGHNTLYWYLQNLGQGPELLIRYENEEAVDDSQLPKDRFSAERLKGVDSTLKIQPAELGDSAVYLCASSPGGRGGSTGELFFGEGSRLTVL.